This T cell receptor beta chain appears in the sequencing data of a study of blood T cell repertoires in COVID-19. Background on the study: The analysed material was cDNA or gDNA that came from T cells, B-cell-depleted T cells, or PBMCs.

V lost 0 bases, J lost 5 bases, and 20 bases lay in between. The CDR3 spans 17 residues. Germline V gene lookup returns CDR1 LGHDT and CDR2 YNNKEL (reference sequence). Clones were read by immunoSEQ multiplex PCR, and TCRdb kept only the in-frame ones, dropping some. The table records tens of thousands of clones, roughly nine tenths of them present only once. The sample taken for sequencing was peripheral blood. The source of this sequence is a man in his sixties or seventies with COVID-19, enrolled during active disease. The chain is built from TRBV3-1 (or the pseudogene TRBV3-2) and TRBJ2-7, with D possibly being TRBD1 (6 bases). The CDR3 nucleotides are TGTGCCAGCAGCCAAGATTTAGCCAGGGGATATGCGGACGAGCAGTACTTC. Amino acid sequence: CASSQDLARGYADEQYF.